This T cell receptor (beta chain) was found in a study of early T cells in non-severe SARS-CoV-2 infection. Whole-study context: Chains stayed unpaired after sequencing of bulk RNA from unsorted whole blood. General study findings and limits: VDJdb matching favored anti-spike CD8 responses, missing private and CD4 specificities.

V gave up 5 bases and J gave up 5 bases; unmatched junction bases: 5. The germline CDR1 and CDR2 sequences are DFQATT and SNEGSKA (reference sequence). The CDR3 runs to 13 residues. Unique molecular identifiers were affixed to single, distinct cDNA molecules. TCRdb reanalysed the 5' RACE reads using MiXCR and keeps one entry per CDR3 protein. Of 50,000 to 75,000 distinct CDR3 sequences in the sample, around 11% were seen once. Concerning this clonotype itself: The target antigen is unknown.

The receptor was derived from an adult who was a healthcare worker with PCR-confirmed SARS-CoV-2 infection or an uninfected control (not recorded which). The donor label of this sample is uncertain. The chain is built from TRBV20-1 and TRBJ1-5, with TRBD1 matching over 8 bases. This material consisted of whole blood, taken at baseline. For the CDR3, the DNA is TGCAGTGCTGGGACAGGAACTTATCAGCCCCAGCATTTT. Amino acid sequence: CSAGTGTYQPQHF.